This T cell receptor (beta chain) is from a study of neurological immune-mediated disorders. General study results and limits: CDR3 amino acid sequences found in expanded clones were never shared across subjects, suggesting private repertoires in all groups. HTLV-1-associated myelopathy had the most TCR clonal expansion, and multiple sclerosis had the least, less than healthy controls.

The sample holds many counts of this clonotype. Its cognate antigen is unknown. TCRdb reprocessed the 5' RACE reads with MiXCR, giving one entry per CDR3 protein. The profile shows approximately 80,000 distinct CDR3 sequences, about 4% of them singletons. Trimming left V 1 base short and J 0 bases short, with 16 bases between. Germline V gene data show CDR1 as SGHVT and CDR2 as SQSDAQ. The length of the CDR3 is 17 residues. Documented time point: longitudinal time-point 3. The J gene is TRBJ2-7, the V gene TRBV7-4; D possibly corresponds to TRBD2 (6 bases). This receptor was taken from a woman aged 55-75 years with multiple sclerosis. The sequenced material came from PBMCs. CDR3 region: CASSLVAWRGSSYEQYF. CDR3 in DNA: TGTGCCAGCAGCTTAGTGGCTTGGCGGGGTAGCTCCTACGAGCAGTACTTC.